Each of the 17 T cell receptor beta chains below was sequenced from the same sample in a study of blood T cell repertoires in COVID-19 (dated by TCRdb to about 2020). Libraries were built with the immunoSEQ multiplex PCR assay. TCRdb took this table from immuneACCESS and kept in-frame rearrangements with V and J called. Such tables lack part of the clones; where checked against another copy, unresolved V genes explain under half of the gap, and the rest is unexplained. The sample data list about 180,000 clones, and approximately 90% of these were observed just once. About 1.9% of the sample comes from the top ten. The sample comprised peripheral blood. The receptors here all came from a man aged 18 to 29 who had recovered from COVID-19.

This CDR3 reads CASSYPGTGGPYEQYF. CDR3 nucleotide sequence: TGTGCCAGCAGTTACCCCGGGACAGGGGGGCCCTACGAGCAGTACTTC. The chain couples TRBV6-5 to TRBJ2-7; 11 nucleotides line up with TRBD1. There are 16 residues in the CDR3. V dropped 2 bases and J dropped 2; count of bases not matched to a gene: 5. CDR1 is MNHEY, CDR2 SVGAGI, per germline.

The gene calls are TRBV15 and TRBJ2-1, with 9 bases lining up with TRBD2. The trim removed 8 bases at V and 6 bases at J, leaving 2 bases unmatched. This CDR3 comprises 12 residues. Per the germline V gene, CDR1 is LNHNV and CDR2 is YYDKDF (reference sequence). The CDR3 spells CATGLAINEQFF. CDR3 DNA: TGTGCCACCGGACTAGCGATCAATGAGCAGTTCTTC.

This clone is a singleton in its sample. The CDR3: CASSESGQGVYEQYF. The CDR3 region has the DNA TGTGCCAGCAGCGAATCGGGACAGGGTGTTTACGAGCAGTACTTC. This chain joins TRBV9 and TRBJ2-7, with 9 bases identical to TRBD1. J was trimmed by 4 bases and V by 3 bases; bases with no gene match: 8. The CDR3 is 15 residues long. Germline values: CDR1 SGDLS, CDR2 YYNGEE.

The chain has TRBV15 and TRBJ2-7; 10 bases map to TRBD1. CDR1 is LNHNV and CDR2 is YYDKDF in the germline V gene (reference sequence). V gave up 0 bases and J gave up 2 bases; unmatched junction bases: 7. The CDR3 contains 17 residues. The CDR3: CATSRDLGGTGAYEQYF. CDR3 nucleotides: TGTGCCACCAGCAGAGATTTAGGTGGGACAGGGGCCTACGAGCAGTACTTC.

The V and J genes are TRBV2 and TRBJ1-5; the D is unclear. CDR1 SNHLY and CDR2 FYNNEI come from the germline V gene. This CDR3 region has 13 residues. V lost 6 bases to trimming and J lost 7 bases, with 13 bases between them. The CDR3 DNA reads TGTGCCAGCAGCGCCGACTCAACCCAGCCCCAGCATTTT. This translates into CASSADSTQPQHF.

The chain employs TRBV18 and TRBJ2-4; TRBD1 matches 9 bases. CDR1 KGHSH and CDR2 LQKENI come from the germline V gene. This CDR3 contains 15 residues. V was pared by 3 bases and J by 3 bases, with 3 bases of the junction left unmatched. CDR3 DNA sequence: TGTGCCAGCTCACCTGCGGGACAGGGCAAAAACATTCAGTACTTC. Amino acids: CASSPAGQGKNIQYF.

This clone was seen once. The chain is built from TRBV2 and TRBJ1-4, with D possibly matching TRBD1 (6 bases). Germline CDR1 SNHLY, CDR2 FYNNEI. The CDR3 is 15 amino acids. The V and J ends lost 7 bases and 10 bases respectively, with 22 bases between them. CDR3 sequence reads: CASNPLIGTLSKLFF. The CDR3 bases are TGTGCCAGCAACCCCCTGATAGGGACACTTTCAAAACTGTTTTTT. Full variable domain (outside the CDR3, taken from reference TRBV2 and TRBJ1-4): EPEVTQTPSHQVTQMGQEVILRCVPISNHLYFYWYRQILGQKVEFLVSFYNNEISEKSEIFDDQFSVERPDGSNFTLKIRSTKLEDSAMYFCASNPLIGTLSKLFFGSGTQLSVL.

A single count supports this clone. The V gene is TRBV9, the J gene TRBJ2-1; TRBD2 aligns across 9 bases. Germline CDR1 reads SGDLS; CDR2 reads YYNGEE. The CDR3 sequence is 15 residues long. The ends lost 5 bases at V and 13 bases at J; junction bases unmatched: 16. CDR3 region: CASSVGLAVSPLQFF. The CDR3 DNA follows: TGTGCCAGCAGTGTGGGACTAGCAGTATCCCCCCTCCAGTTCTTC.

The chain uses TRBV27 and TRBJ2-1, with 7 nucleotides matching TRBD1. The CDR3 runs 14 residues. Germline V gives CDR1 MNHEY, CDR2 SMNVEV (reference sequence). J lost 12 bases, V lost 3 bases, and 11 bases had no gene match. The CDR3 nucleotides read TGTGCCAGCAGTTTTACCCCGACGGACAGGAGGCAGTTCTTC. Protein product: CASSFTPTDRRQFF.

The chain couples TRBV24-1 to TRBJ2-1, with 9 nucleotides matching TRBD1. Germline V lookup: CDR1 KGHDR, CDR2 SFDVKD. Trimming removed 5 bases from V and 14 bases from J; junction bases left unmatched: 9. The CDR3 spans 13 residues. This CDR3 reads CATSGWGQGPKFF. Written as DNA, the CDR3 is TGTGCCACCAGTGGCTGGGGACAGGGCCCGAAGTTCTTC.

This chain connects TRBV11-2 to TRBJ1-4; D perhaps matches TRBD1 (5 bases). Trimming shortened V by 5 bases and J by 9 bases, and 22 bases separated the two germline ends. From germline, CDR1 is SGHAT and CDR2 FQNNGV. This CDR3 contains 16 residues. The CDR3 bases are TGTGCCAGCAGCCCCGACGTAGGACAACTATCGCAAAAACTGTTTTTT. Its translation is CASSPDVGQLSQKLFF.

A remark on this clone: Additional DNA sequences in this sample encode the identical CDR3. This chain uses TRBV7-2 with TRBJ2-7; possible D gene TRBD2, 5 bases. The germline V gene encodes CDR1 SGHTA and CDR2 FQGNSA. With 3 bases removed from V and 2 bases from J, the gap between germline ends came to 11 bases. The CDR3 covers 14 residues. The DNA of the CDR3 is TGTGCCAGCAGCTTGGGCGGGTCAACCTACGAGCAGTACTTC. As protein: CASSLGGSTYEQYF.

This clone has just a few counts. This chain links TRBV19 with TRBJ2-3, with D maybe TRBD1 (6 bases). The V gene's germline CDR1 is LNHDA and CDR2 SQIVND (reference sequence). The CDR3 consists of 16 residues. With 3 bases removed from V and 3 bases from J, the gap between germline ends came to 16 bases. DNA of the CDR3: TGTGCCAGTAGTATCCCCAGGGGTAAGGGGACAGATACGCAGTATTTT. Translated: CASSIPRGKGTDTQYF.

The chain employs TRBV15 and TRBJ1-6, with D possibly matching TRBD1 (6 bases). Germline CDR1 is LNHNV and CDR2 is YYDKDF (reference sequence). V lost 5 bases, J lost 1 base, and 18 bases lay in between. The CDR3 length is 18 residues. The CDR3 DNA reads TGTGCCACCAGCGAGACTTCCAGGGGAAGTTCCTATAATTCACCCCTCCACTTT. This gives the protein CATSETSRGSSYNSPLHF.

The rearrangement links TRBV7-2 to TRBJ1-5; 10 bases map to TRBD1. The germline V gene encodes CDR1 SGHTA and CDR2 FQGNSA. Losses at the gene ends were 5 bases for V and 2 bases for J; bases not matched to a gene: 6. The CDR3 totals 16 residues. The CDR3 coding sequence is TGTGCCAGCAGCAGGCGACAGGGGGCAGGCAATCAGCCCCAGCATTTT. This gives the protein CASSRRQGAGNQPQHF. Filled out from reference TRBV7-2 and TRBJ1-5, the complete variable domain reads GAGVSQSPSNKVTEKGKDVELRCDPISGHTALYWYRQSLGQGLEFLIYFQGNSAPDKSGLPSDRFSAERTGGSVSTLTIQRTQQEDSAVYLCASSRRQGAGNQPQHFGDGTRLSIL.

V usage is TRBV4-3 and J usage is TRBJ1-2, with D perhaps TRBD1 (5 bases). CDR1 and CDR2 (germline): LGHNA, YSLEER. The CDR3 runs 15 residues. Between the trimmed V and J ends, which lost 2 bases and 6 bases, there was a span of 16 bases. Here the CDR3 DNA reads TGCGCCAGCAGCCAAATTGAGGCAGGGCCACATGGCTACACCTTC. This translates into CASSQIEAGPHGYTF.

With regard to this clone: A read error may produce the germline difference seen at one junction end. The rearrangement links TRBV7-2 to TRBJ2-7; TRBD2 is a possible D gene (6 bases). Germline V CDR1 and CDR2: SGHTA, FQGNSA. This CDR3 spans 13 amino acids. CDR3 nucleotide sequence: TGTGCCAGCAGCCCCGGAACCGGGACTGGAAAATTCTTC. Translation: CASSPGTGTGKFF.